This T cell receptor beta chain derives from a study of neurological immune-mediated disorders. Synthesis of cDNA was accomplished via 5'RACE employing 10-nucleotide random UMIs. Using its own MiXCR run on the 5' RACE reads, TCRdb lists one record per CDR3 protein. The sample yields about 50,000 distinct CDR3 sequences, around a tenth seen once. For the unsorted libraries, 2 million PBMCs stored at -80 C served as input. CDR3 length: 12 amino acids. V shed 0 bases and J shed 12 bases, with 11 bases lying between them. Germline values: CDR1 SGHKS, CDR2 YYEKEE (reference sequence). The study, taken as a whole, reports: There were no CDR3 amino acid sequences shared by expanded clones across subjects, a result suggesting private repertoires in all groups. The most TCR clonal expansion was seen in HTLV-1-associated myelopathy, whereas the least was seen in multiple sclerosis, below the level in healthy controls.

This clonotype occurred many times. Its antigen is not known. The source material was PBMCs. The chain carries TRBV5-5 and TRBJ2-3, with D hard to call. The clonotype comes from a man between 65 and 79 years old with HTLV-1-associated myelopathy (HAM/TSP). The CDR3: CASSLAGQIQYF. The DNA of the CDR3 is TGTGCCAGCAGCTTGGCTGGGCAGATACAGTATTTT.